Shown below are 17 T cell receptor beta chains from a single sample sequenced in a study of blood T cell repertoires in COVID-19. Data came from immunoSEQ multiplex PCR; TCRdb stores just in-frame clones and leaves some out. The sample records approximately 37,000 clones, over 70% being singletons. The material sequenced was peripheral blood. The receptors derive from an elderly man with active COVID-19.

V gene TRBV12-3 or TRBV12-4 combines with J gene TRBJ2-5, with D possibly being TRBD2 (6 bases). This CDR3 contains 13 residues. V was shortened by 2 bases and J by 4 bases, with 8 bases between the two germline ends. CDR3 sequence reads: CASSLRGRETQYF. DNA of the CDR3: TGTGCCAGCAGTTTACGGGGGAGAGAGACCCAGTACTTC.

The chain combines TRBV3-1 (or the pseudogene TRBV3-2) with TRBJ1-2; D is unclear. CDR1 and CDR2 from the germline V gene are LGHDT and YNNKEL (reference sequence). The V end was cut by 7 bases, the J end by 4 bases, with 22 bases between. The CDR3 consists of 16 residues. CDR3 loop: CASTVDGSSSSYGYTF. In DNA, the CDR3 is TGTGCCAGCACCGTCGACGGGTCCTCGTCAAGCTATGGCTACACCTTC.

CDR3 nucleotide sequence: TGTGCCAGCTCACCACAGTCCGCTAGCGGGGGGTCGGAGACCCAGTACTTC. Residues: CASSPQSASGGSETQYF. The chain carries TRBV18 and TRBJ2-5; TRBD2 agrees at 11 bases. The CDR3 extends over 17 amino acids. Germline V gene sequence: CDR1 KGHSH, CDR2 LQKENI. Germline trimming cut 1 base from V and 5 bases from J; bases unmatched to any gene: 9. The full variable domain, with the rest looked up from reference TRBV18 and TRBJ2-5, is NAGVMQNPRHLVRRRGQEARLRCSPMKGHSHVYWYRQLPEEGLKFMVYLQKENIIDESGMPKERFSAEFPKEGPSILRIQQVVRGDSAAYFCASSPQSASGGSETQYFGPGTRLLVL.

The chain uses TRBV30 and TRBJ2-7, with TRBD2 identical over 11 bases. The CDR3 has 14 amino acids. Germline CDR1 reads GTSNPN; CDR2 reads SVGIG (reference sequence). The CDR3 DNA reads TGTGCGGAGAGGAGACTAGCGGGAACCTACGAGCAGTACTTC. It encodes CAERRLAGTYEQYF.

In this sample, this clone turned up once. The J gene is TRBJ2-5, the V gene TRBV18; D is possibly TRBD2 (5 bases). Trimming pared 5 bases from V and 2 bases from J, leaving 9 bases between. CDR1 and CDR2 (germline): KGHSH, LQKENI. The CDR3 is made up of 13 amino acids. The CDR3 nucleotides read TGTGCCAGCTCATTAGCGAGGCAAGAGACCCAGTACTTC. Its translation is CASSLARQETQYF.

The table lists this clone with a few counts. This chain links TRBV2 with TRBJ1-5; D unclear. The CDR3 runs to 11 residues. The germline CDR1 and CDR2 sequences are SNHLY and FYNNEI. Trimming took off 4 bases at V and 7 bases at J, with 5 bases between the two ends. The CDR3 DNA follows: TGTGCCAGCAGTGTGGGCCAGCCCCAGCATTTT. Its protein is CASSVGQPQHF.

This sequence joins TRBV18 and TRBJ2-1, with 9 bases matching TRBD1. V was clipped by 2 bases and J by 8 bases; unmatched bases: 10. CDR1 and CDR2 (germline): KGHSH, LQKENI. CDR3 length: 16 residues. The CDR3 loop reads CASSPRVRQGVDEQFF. Here the CDR3 DNA reads TGTGCCAGCTCACCAAGGGTTAGACAGGGGGTCGATGAGCAGTTCTTC.

V usage is TRBV2 and J usage is TRBJ1-5, with a weak D call TRBD1 (5 bases). This CDR3 region has 15 residues. CDR1 is SNHLY and CDR2 is FYNNEI in the germline V gene. Trimming took 0 bases from V and 4 from J, leaving 10 bases between them. The CDR3 DNA follows: TGTGCCAGCAGTGAAGCGCCAGGGCCGAATCAGCCCCAGCATTTT. Its protein product is CASSEAPGPNQPQHF. Complete variable domain (other parts from reference TRBV2 and TRBJ1-5): EPEVTQTPSHQVTQMGQEVILRCVPISNHLYFYWYRQILGQKVEFLVSFYNNEISEKSEIFDDQFSVERPDGSNFTLKIRSTKLEDSAMYFCASSEAPGPNQPQHFGDGTRLSIL.

The chain employs TRBV6-4 and TRBJ2-3; D uncertain. This CDR3 contains 13 residues. CDR1 and CDR2 (germline): MRHNA, SNTAGT. V was cut by 0 bases and J by 8 bases, with 9 bases left in between. The CDR3 reads CASSDSIPGTQYF. CDR3 bases: TGTGCCAGCAGTGACTCGATACCGGGTACGCAGTATTTT.

The V call is TRBV11-3, the J call TRBJ2-3; D might be TRBD2 (5 bases). Germline CDR1 is SGHNT and CDR2 is YENEEA. V lost 5 bases, J lost 4 bases, and 13 bases lay in between. This CDR3 is built from 14 residues. CDR3 in DNA: TGTGCCAGCAGCGCGGGTGGTCCCTCAGATACGCAGTATTTT. It codes for CASSAGGPSDTQYF.

V gene TRBV27 combines with J gene TRBJ2-7, with 8 bases identical to TRBD2. CDR3 length: 18 residues. V shed 5 bases and J 5 bases; nucleotides not matched to a gene: 20. CDR1 and CDR2 from the germline V gene are MNHEY and SMNVEV (reference sequence). This CDR3 is CASSPWGAGEARGNEQYF. In nucleotides, the CDR3 is TGTGCCAGCAGTCCTTGGGGAGCGGGAGAGGCGCGGGGAAACGAGCAGTACTTC.

The chain combines TRBV30 with TRBJ2-3; 15 nucleotides line up with TRBD2. With 3 bases clipped from V and 0 bases from J, the junction kept 10 bases outside the gene matches. The CDR3 covers 19 residues. Germline CDR1 GTSNPN, CDR2 SVGIG (reference sequence). CDR3 loop: CAWSLSPGLAGGSTDTQYF. The CDR3 nucleotides are TGTGCCTGGAGCCTCTCTCCGGGACTAGCGGGAGGTAGCACAGATACGCAGTATTTT. Complete variable domain (other parts from reference TRBV30 and TRBJ2-3): SQTIHQWPATLVQPVGSPLSLECTVEGTSNPNLYWYRQAAGRGLQLLFYSVGIGQISSEVPQNLSASRPQDRQFILSSKKLLLSDSGFYLCAWSLSPGLAGGSTDTQYFGPGTRLTVL.

CDR3 loop: CASSLQGGQPQHF. The CDR3 nucleotides read TGTGCCAGCAGCTTACAAGGGGGTCAGCCCCAGCATTTT. V usage is TRBV7-9 and J usage is TRBJ1-5, with TRBD1 as a possible D gene (6 bases). The germline V gene encodes CDR1 SEHNR and CDR2 FQNEAQ (reference sequence). Trimming stripped 2 bases from V and 6 bases from J, with 8 bases between. The CDR3 spans 13 residues.

In the case of this clone: One end of the junction fails to match germline, which may point to a read error. The genes are TRBV4-1 and TRBJ2-1, with D possibly being TRBD2 (6 bases). The CDR3 spans 12 residues. In germline, CDR1 is MGHRA, CDR2 YSYEKL. In nucleotides, the CDR3 is TGCGCCAGCAGCCAAAACGGCGCTGGCGGGGTCTTC. Protein: CASSQNGAGGVF.

V is TRBV7-9 and J is TRBJ1-4; D is unresolved. This CDR3 comprises 13 residues. Trimming stripped 10 bases from V and 0 bases from J, with 9 bases between. Germline V gives CDR1 SEHNR, CDR2 FQNEAQ (reference sequence). This chain's CDR3 is CAILGTTNEKLFF. CDR3 coding DNA: TGTGCCATTCTCGGGACAACTAATGAAAAACTGTTTTTT. The entire variable domain, with the rest obtained from reference TRBV7-9 and TRBJ1-4, is as follows: DTGVSQNPRHKITKRGQNVTFRCDPISEHNRLYWYRQTLGQGPEFLTYFQNEAQLEKSRLLSDRFSAERPKGSFSTLEIQRTEQGDSAMYLCAILGTTNEKLFFGSGTQLSVL.

The chain joins TRBV9 to TRBJ2-5; D gene unclear. The CDR3 contains 13 residues. V lost 1 base and J 5 bases, leaving 9 bases between the germline ends. Germline V gene lookup returns CDR1 SGDLS and CDR2 YYNGEE. CDR3 sequence: CASSVRVGETQYF. As DNA, the CDR3 is TGTGCCAGCAGCGTACGGGTTGGGGAGACCCAGTACTTC.

This chain uses TRBV23-1 with TRBJ2-5; 7 nucleotides align to TRBD2. TRBV23-1 is known as an ORF, though its function is uncertain. V dropped 6 bases and J dropped 2; count of bases not matched to a gene: 9. This CDR3 has 15 residues. As DNA, the CDR3 is TGCGCCAGCAGAAACTCTAGCGGCCCACAAGAGACCCAGTACTTC. It specifies CASRNSSGPQETQYF.